Listed below are T cell receptor beta chains from one sample, sequenced in a study of T cells in Graves' hyperthyroidism and ophthalmopathy. Using its own MiXCR run on the multiplex PCR reads, TCRdb lists one record per CDR3 protein. The sample lists more than 300,000 distinct CDR3 sequences, about 15% occurring once. Sequencing was done on a sample of blood. These receptors were collected from a woman aged 55 to 70 with Graves' hyperthyroidism. The CDR3 runs from the conserved cysteine through the conserved F or W. Each record gives: V gene, J gene, D gene, clone size, CDR3 DNA, CDR3 protein. A D gene is named only where the DNA matches it firmly. Only some rows state a clone size, as once, few, many or a class for expanded clones.

>TRBV11-2|TRBJ2-3|.|many
TGTGCCAGCAGCGACACAGATACGCAGTATTTT
CASSDTDTQYF
>TRBV18|TRBJ2-1|.|many
TGTGCCAGCTCTCTCAGACAAACCCCAAGTGAGCAGTTCTTC
CASSLRQTPSEQFF
>TRBV19|TRBJ1-4|.|.
TGTGCCAGTAGTAATCTACAGCTGAATGAAAAACTGTTTTTT
CASSNLQLNEKLFF
>TRBV27|TRBJ1-1|.|many
TGTGCCAGCAGTCCCCCCAGGCGGGACACTGAAGCTTTCTTT
CASSPPRRDTEAFF
>TRBV3-1|TRBJ2-1|.|many
TGTGCCAGCAGCCCAAGGACTCTTGGCAATGAGCAGTTCTTC
CASSPRTLGNEQFF
>TRBV30|TRBJ2-2|.|many
TGTGCCTGGAGTCCTGGACACCCTGGAGGGACCGGGGAGCTGTTTTTT
CAWSPGHPGGTGELFF
>TRBV19|TRBJ1-1|TRBD1|few
TGTGCCAGTAGACAAAACGGACAGGGGTCGGGCACTGAAGCTTTCTTT
CASRQNGQGSGTEAFF
>TRBV14|TRBJ1-6|.|.
TGTGCCAGCAGCAAACCATTAATCAATTCACCCCTCCACTTT
CASSKPLINSPLHF
>TRBV4-1|TRBJ2-7|TRBD2|few
TGCGCCAGCAGCCACCTGACTAGCGGGAGGGGCTCCTACGAGCAGTACTTC
CASSHLTSGRGSYEQYF
>TRBV2|TRBJ1-1|.|once
TGTGCCGGTTCCGAACAGGTTAACACTGAAGCTTTCTTT
CAGSEQVNTEAFF
>TRBV6-1|TRBJ2-7|.|many
TGTGCCAGCTCATACAATCGTGGGTCCTACGAGCAGTACTTC
CASSYNRGSYEQYF
>TRBV15|TRBJ1-4|.|.
TGTGCCACCAGCAGCGGGAAAGCAACTAATGAAAAACTGTTTTTT
CATSSGKATNEKLFF
>TRBV18|TRBJ1-2|.|many
TGTGCCAGCTCACGAACAGAGAACTATGGCTACACCTTC
CASSRTENYGYTF
>TRBV20-1|TRBJ2-3|.|few
TGCAGTGCTGCTGACAGGCTCACAGATACGCAGTATTTT
CSAADRLTDTQYF
>TRBV7-9|TRBJ1-1|.|.
TGTGCCAGCAGCTTACTGATGGGGACTGAAGCTTTCTTT
CASSLLMGTEAFF
>TRBV11-2|TRBJ2-1|.|many
TGTGCCAGCAGCCCCTCTGTGGGAGTACAAGTCGGGTTCAATGAGCAGTTCTTC
CASSPSVGVQVGFNEQFF
>TRBV28|TRBJ1-4|TRBD1|few
TGTGCCAGCAGTTCCGGACAGGAAACTAATGAAAAACTGTTTTTT
CASSSGQETNEKLFF
>TRBV7-3|TRBJ2-7|.|many
TGTGCCAGCAGCCCCTGGGGAGGCTCCTACGAGCAGTACTTC
CASSPWGGSYEQYF
>TRBV10-3|TRBJ2-1|.|.
TGTGCCATCAGTGAGTCACTATCATACAATGAGCAGTTCTTC
CAISESLSYNEQFF
>TRBV20-1|TRBJ2-1|TRBD2|many
TGCAGTGCTATCGGGGAGGAGTGGGAGGGCCTAGGTGAGCAGTTCTTC
CSAIGEEWEGLGEQFF
>TRBV27|TRBJ1-6|.|.
TGTGCCAGCAGTTTGGGGGGGGGAGTCTCACCCCTCCACTTT
CASSLGGGVSPLHF
>TRBV18|TRBJ1-1|.|.
TGTGCCGGCTCACCACCTGGTGGGTTCGCTGAAGCTTTCTTT
CAGSPPGGFAEAFF
>TRBV20-1|TRBJ2-3|TRBD2|.
TGCAGTCCGCTAGCGGGAGGGCCGGATACGCAGTATTTT
CSPLAGGPDTQYF
>TRBV12-3/TRBV12-4|TRBJ1-1|.|many
TGTGCCAGCAGTCGATCTTGGGGTACTGAAGCTTTCTTT
CASSRSWGTEAFF
>TRBV7-9|TRBJ1-4|.|few
TGTGCCAGCAGCGCTGGACAGAACCAATACTCAACTAATGAAAAACTGTTTTTT
CASSAGQNQYSTNEKLFF
>TRBV6-1|TRBJ2-3|.|many
TGTGCCAGCACACTACCCACAGATACGCAGTATTTT
CASTLPTDTQYF
>TRBV19|TRBJ1-2|TRBD1|few
TGTGCCAGTAGTTCGACAGGGGCCAACTATGGCTACACCTTC
CASSSTGANYGYTF
>TRBV5-1|TRBJ2-3|.|many
TGCGCCAGCAGCTTGGGGGCTATACGCACAGATACGCAGTATTTT
CASSLGAIRTDTQYF
>TRBV6-1|TRBJ2-1|.|many
TGTGCCAGCAGTTATGAGGCGTTATCCTACAATGAGCAGTTCTTC
CASSYEALSYNEQFF
>TRBV12-3/TRBV12-4|TRBJ2-1|TRBD2|many
TGTGCCAGCACACTAGCGGGAGGGCCGAGGTACAATGAGCAGTTCTTC
CASTLAGGPRYNEQFF